This T cell receptor (beta chain) is from a study of T cell changes during pregnancy in multiple sclerosis. The assay was immunoSEQ multiplex PCR, and TCRdb's table has in-frame clones only and misses some. The sample contains about 70,000 clones, about 94% of which appear only once. Per germline, CDR1 SGHDT and CDR2 YYEEEE. CDR3 length: 14 residues. V lost 1 base and J lost 8; bases outside the gene matches: 6. The sequence came from a female donor with multiple sclerosis, enrolled in a pregnancy study. The material sequenced was peripheral blood, taken in the third trimester of pregnancy. The V call is TRBV5-6, the J call TRBJ2-4; 7 bases map to TRBD2. CDR3 in amino acids: CASSLRGVEDIQYF. The CDR3 coding sequence is TGTGCCAGCAGCTTGCGGGGGGTCGAGGACATTCAGTACTTC.